This TCR beta chain stems from a study of regulatory T cells in long-lasting Graves disease. According to the study, TCR beta libraries were built with iRepertoire HTBI primers and CDR3-region Arm-PCR. TCRdb re-analysed the multiplex PCR reads in MiXCR, keeping a single row per CDR3 protein. The sample lists 440,000 or so distinct CDR3 sequences; around 14% were seen once. The germline V gene has CDR1 SEHNR and CDR2 FQNEAQ (reference sequence). The CDR3 consists of 17 residues. This clonotype was counted only a few times. Its specificity is not known. A junction boundary mismatches the germline segment, possibly from a read error. Notes on the study in general: Among samples with persistent disease, TRBV28, TRBJ1-2 and TRBJ2-5 were favored.

Time point noted: newly diagnosed GD, antithyroid drugs for less than 3 months. TCR sequences were obtained from RNA taken from PBMCs. Another study also made use of these data, one on T cells in Graves' hyperthyroidism and ophthalmopathy. As that study records: Carried out on the TCR CDR3, a first-round RT-PCR used the HTBI primer set. Stable hyperthyroidism was told apart from ophthalmopathy by a model built on 13 V-J features.

The material was peripheral blood mononuclear cells (PBMCs), obtained at new diagnosis, from a patient treated with antithyroid drugs. The sequence was collected from a woman aged 25 to 45 with Graves disease. The V gene is TRBV7-9, the J gene TRBJ2-3; D call uncertain. The CDR3 sequence is CASSPKSVPFRTDTQYF. In DNA form, the CDR3 reads TGTGCCAGCAGCCCGAAAAGCGTCCCATTCCGCACTGATACGCAGTATTTT. The full variable domain, with the rest looked up from reference TRBV7-9 and TRBJ2-3, is DTGVSQNPRHKITKRGQNVTFRCDPISEHNRLYWYRQTLGQGPEFLTYFQNEAQLEKSRLLSDRFSAERPKGSFSTLEIQRTEQGDSAMYLCASSPKSVPFRTDTQYFGPGTRLTVL.